This TCR beta chain was profiled in a study of blood T cells in healthy people across ages. Primers used in a second PCR of about 7 to 12 cycles were a sample-barcoded 5' primer and a J-beta primer mix. TCRdb ran MiXCR on the 5' RACE reads and lists one entry per CDR3 protein. The table has over 1,500,000 distinct CDR3 sequences, 49% seen once. Per germline, CDR1 SGHVS and CDR2 FNYEAQ. The CDR3 extends over 16 amino acids. V lost 7 bases to trimming and J lost 4 bases; unmatched junction nucleotides: 15. The rearrangement joins TRBV7-6 to TRBJ2-7, with TRBD1 identical over 8 bases. The source is a woman aged 35 to 49 in good health. The sequencing input was blood. Written as DNA, the CDR3 is TGTGCCAGCAACATAATGGGGGACAGGCGGGATTACGAGCAGTACTTC. Translation: CASNIMGDRRDYEQYF.